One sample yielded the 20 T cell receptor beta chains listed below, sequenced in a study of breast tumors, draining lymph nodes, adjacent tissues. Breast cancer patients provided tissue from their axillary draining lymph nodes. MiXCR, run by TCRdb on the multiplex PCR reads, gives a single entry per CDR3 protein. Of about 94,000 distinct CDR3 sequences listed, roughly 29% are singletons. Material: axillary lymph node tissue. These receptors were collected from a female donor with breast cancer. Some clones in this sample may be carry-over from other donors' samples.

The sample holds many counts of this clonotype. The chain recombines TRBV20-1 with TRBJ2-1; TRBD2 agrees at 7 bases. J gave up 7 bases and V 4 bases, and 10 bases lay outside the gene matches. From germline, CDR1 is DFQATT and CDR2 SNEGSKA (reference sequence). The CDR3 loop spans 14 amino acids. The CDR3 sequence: CSATRAWGGNEQFF. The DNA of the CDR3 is TGCAGTGCTACTAGGGCTTGGGGGGGAAATGAGCAGTTCTTC.

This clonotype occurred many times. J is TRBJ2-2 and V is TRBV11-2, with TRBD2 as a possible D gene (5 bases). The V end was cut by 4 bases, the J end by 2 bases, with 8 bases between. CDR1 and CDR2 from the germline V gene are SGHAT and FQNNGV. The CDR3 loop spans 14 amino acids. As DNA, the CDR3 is TGTGCCAGCAGCTGGGGAGTTAACACCGGGGAGCTGTTTTTT. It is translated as CASSWGVNTGELFF. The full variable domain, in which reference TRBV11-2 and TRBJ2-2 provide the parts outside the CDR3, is EAGVAQSPRYKIIEKRQSVAFWCNPISGHATLYWYQQILGQGPKLLIQFQNNGVVDDSQLPKDRFSAERLKGVDSTLKIQPAKLEDSAVYLCASSWGVNTGELFFGEGSRLTVL.

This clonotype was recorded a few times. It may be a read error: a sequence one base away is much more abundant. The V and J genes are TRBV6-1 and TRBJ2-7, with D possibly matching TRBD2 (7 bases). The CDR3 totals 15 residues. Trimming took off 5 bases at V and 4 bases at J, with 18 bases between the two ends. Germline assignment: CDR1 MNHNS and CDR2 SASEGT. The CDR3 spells CASSQSWRGGYEQYF. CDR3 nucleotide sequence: TGTGCCAGCAGTCAATCTTGGAGGGGGGGATACGAGCAGTACTTC.

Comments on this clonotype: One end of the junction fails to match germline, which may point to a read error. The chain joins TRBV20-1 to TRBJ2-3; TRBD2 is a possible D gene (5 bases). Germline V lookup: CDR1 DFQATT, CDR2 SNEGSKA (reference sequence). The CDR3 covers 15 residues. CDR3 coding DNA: TGCAGTGCTAGTAGGCCCAGCGGATGCACAGATGCGCAGTATTTT. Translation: CSASRPSGCTDAQYF.

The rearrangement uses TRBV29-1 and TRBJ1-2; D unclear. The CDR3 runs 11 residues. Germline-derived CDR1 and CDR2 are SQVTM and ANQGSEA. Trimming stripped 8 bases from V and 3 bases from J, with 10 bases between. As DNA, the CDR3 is TGCAGCATCGAGGGCGACTATGGCTACACCTTC. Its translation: CSIEGDYGYTF.

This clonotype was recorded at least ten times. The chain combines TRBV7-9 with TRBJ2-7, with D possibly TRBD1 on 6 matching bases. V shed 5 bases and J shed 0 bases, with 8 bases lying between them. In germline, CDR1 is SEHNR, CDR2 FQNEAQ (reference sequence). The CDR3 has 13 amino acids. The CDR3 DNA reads TGTGCCAGCAGCCGGGACAACTCCTACGAGCAGTACTTC. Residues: CASSRDNSYEQYF.

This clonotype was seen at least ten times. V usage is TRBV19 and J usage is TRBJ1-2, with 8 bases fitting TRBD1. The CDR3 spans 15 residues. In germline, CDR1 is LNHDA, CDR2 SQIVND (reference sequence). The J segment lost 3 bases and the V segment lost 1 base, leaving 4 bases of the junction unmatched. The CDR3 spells CASSIGGTGDYGYTF. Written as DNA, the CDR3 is TGTGCCAGTAGTATAGGGGGGACAGGTGACTATGGCTACACCTTC.

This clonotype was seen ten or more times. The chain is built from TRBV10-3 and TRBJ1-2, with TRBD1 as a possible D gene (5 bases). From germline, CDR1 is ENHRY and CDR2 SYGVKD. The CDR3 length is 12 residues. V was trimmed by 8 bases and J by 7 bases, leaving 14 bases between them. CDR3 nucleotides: TGTGCCATCGCCGGGGGGGGAAGTGGCTACACCTTC. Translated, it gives CAIAGGGSGYTF.

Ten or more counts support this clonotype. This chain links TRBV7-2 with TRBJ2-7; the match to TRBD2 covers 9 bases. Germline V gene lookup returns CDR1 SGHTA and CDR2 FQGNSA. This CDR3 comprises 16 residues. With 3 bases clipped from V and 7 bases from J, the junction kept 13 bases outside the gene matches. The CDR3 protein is CASSFGPAGLAGEQYF. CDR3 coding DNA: TGTGCCAGCAGCTTTGGACCGGCGGGACTAGCTGGGGAGCAGTACTTC.

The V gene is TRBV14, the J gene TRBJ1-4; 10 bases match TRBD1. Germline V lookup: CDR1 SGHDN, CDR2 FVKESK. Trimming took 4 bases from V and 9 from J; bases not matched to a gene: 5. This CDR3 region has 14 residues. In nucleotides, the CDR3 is TGTGCCAGCAGCCCAGGACAGGGGGTCAAAAAACTGTTTTTT. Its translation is CASSPGQGVKKLFF.

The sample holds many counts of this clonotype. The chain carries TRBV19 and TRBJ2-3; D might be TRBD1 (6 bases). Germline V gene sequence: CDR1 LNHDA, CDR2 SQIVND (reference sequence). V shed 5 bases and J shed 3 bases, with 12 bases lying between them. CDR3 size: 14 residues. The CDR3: CASSPRTGTDTQYF. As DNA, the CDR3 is TGTGCCAGTAGTCCCCGTACAGGGACAGATACGCAGTATTTT.

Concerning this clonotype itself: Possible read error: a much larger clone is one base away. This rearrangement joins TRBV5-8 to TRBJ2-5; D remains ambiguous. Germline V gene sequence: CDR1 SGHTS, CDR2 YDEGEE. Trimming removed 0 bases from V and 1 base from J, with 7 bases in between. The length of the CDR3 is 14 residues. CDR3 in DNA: TGTGCCAGCAGCTTGGGGCCGACCCAAGAGACCCAGTACTTC. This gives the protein CASSLGPTQETQYF. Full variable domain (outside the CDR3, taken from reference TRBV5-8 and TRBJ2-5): EAGVTQSPTHLIKTRGQQATLRCSPISGHTSVYWYQQALGLGLQFLLWYDEGEERNRGNFPPRFSGRQFPNYSSELNVNALELEDSALYLCASSLGPTQETQYFGPGTRLLVL.

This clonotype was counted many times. In DNA form, the CDR3 reads TGTGCCAGCAGCCCCCAGGGACAGATCCTTTACAATGAGCAGTTCTTC. Translating gives CASSPQGQILYNEQFF. The V call is TRBV7-2, the J call TRBJ2-1; TRBD1 matches at 7 bases. The CDR3 sequence is 16 residues long. CDR1 is SGHTA, CDR2 FQGNSA, per germline. Trimming took 5 bases from V and 4 from J; bases not matched to a gene: 11.

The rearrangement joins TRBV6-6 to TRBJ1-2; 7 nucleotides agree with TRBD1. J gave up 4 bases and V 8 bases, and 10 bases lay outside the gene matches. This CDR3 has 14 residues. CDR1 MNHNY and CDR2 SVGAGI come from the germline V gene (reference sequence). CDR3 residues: CASSSPGQFYGYTF. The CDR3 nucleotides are TGTGCCAGCTCCAGTCCGGGACAGTTCTATGGCTACACCTTC.

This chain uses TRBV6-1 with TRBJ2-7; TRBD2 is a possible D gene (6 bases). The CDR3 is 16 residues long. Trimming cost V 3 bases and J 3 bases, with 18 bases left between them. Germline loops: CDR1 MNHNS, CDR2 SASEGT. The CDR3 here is CASSDPAGRHHYEQYF. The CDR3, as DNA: TGTGCCAGCAGTGACCCAGCGGGTCGCCATCACTACGAGCAGTACTTC.

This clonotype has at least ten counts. The chain's CDR3 is CASSPNTARYNEQFF. The CDR3 bases are TGTGCCAGCAGCCCGAATACGGCCAGGTACAATGAGCAGTTCTTC. This chain connects TRBV5-8 to TRBJ2-1; D is uncertain. CDR3 size: 15 residues. From germline, CDR1 is SGHTS and CDR2 YDEGEE. V lost 4 bases and J lost 4, with 15 bases in between.

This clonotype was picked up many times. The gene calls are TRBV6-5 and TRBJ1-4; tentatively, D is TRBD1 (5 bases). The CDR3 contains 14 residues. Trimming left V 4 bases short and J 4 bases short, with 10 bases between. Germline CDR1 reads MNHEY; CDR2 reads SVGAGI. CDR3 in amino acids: CASSSQGNNEKLFF. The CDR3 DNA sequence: TGTGCCAGCAGTTCTCAGGGAAATAATGAAAAACTGTTTTTT.

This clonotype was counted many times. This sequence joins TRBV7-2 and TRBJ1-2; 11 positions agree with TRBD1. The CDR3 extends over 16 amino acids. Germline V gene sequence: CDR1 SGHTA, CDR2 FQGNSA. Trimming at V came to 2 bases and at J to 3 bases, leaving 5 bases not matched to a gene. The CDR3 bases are TGTGCCAGCAGCTTATCGCCGGGACAGGGGGACTATGGCTACACCTTC. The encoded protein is CASSLSPGQGDYGYTF.

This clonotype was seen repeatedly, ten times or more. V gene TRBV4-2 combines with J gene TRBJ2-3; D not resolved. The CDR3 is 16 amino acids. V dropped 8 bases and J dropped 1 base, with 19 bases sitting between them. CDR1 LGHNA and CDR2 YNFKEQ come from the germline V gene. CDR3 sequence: CASVGGGPGGTDTQYF. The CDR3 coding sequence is TGTGCCAGCGTGGGCGGTGGGCCAGGAGGCACAGATACGCAGTATTTT.

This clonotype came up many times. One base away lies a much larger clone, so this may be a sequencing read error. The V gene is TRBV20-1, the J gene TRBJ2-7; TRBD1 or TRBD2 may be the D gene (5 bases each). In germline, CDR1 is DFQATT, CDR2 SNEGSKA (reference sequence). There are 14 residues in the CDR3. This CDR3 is CSAFPGTSSSEQYF. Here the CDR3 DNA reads TGCAGTGCTTTTCCCGGGACGTCCTCCTCCGAGCAGTACTTC.